This TCR beta chain is from a study of T cells in Graves' hyperthyroidism and ophthalmopathy. Overall study findings and caveats: Within blood appeared most thyroid clonotypes that had expanded above 0.001. Ophthalmopathy could be told apart from stable hyperthyroidism with a 13 V-J model.

Hyperthyroidism had been newly diagnosed in patients aged 18 to 65, and its duration was under 2 months. The study based diagnoses on clinical symptoms, serum thyroxine and TRAb, thyroid ultrasound and orbital computed tomography. CDR3 length: 14 amino acids. Germline V gene data show CDR1 as SNHLY and CDR2 as FYNNEI. The trim removed 9 bases at V and 4 bases at J, leaving 6 bases unmatched. This clonotype has a count of ten or more. Its target is not known. Authors of the study amplified TCR beta CDR3 regions from RNA transcripts. A first-round RT-PCR of the TCR CDR3 used the HTBI primer set. TCRdb processed the multiplex PCR reads anew with MiXCR; each CDR3 protein has one entry. This sample yields under 400,000 distinct CDR3 sequences, of which about 15% are seen a single time; about 10% belongs to the top ten.

The chain is built from TRBV2 and TRBJ2-2; 9 positions match TRBD1. This TCR was sampled from a woman aged 60-75 years with Graves' hyperthyroidism. The specimen was blood. This CDR3 is CASWDRVATGELFF. The CDR3, as DNA: TGTGCCAGTTGGGACAGGGTTGCCACCGGGGAGCTGTTTTTT. Looking up the rest from reference TRBV2 and TRBJ2-2 gives the full variable domain: EPEVTQTPSHQVTQMGQEVILRCVPISNHLYFYWYRQILGQKVEFLVSFYNNEISEKSEIFDDQFSVERPDGSNFTLKIRSTKLEDSAMYFCASWDRVATGELFFGEGSRLTVL.